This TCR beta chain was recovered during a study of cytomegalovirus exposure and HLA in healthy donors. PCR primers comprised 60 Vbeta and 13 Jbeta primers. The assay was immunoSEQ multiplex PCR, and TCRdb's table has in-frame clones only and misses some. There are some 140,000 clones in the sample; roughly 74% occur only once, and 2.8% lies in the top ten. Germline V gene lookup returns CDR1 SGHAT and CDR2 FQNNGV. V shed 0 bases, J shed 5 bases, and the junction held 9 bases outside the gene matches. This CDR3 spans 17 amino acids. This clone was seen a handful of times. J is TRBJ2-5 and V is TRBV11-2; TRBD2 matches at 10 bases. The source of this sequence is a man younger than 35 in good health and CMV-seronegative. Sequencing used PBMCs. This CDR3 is CASSLESASGGRETQYF. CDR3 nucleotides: TGTGCCAGCAGCTTAGAATCGGCTAGCGGGGGACGGGAGACCCAGTACTTC. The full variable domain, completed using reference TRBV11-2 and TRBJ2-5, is EAGVAQSPRYKIIEKRQSVAFWCNPISGHATLYWYQQILGQGPKLLIQFQNNGVVDDSQLPKDRFSAERLKGVDSTLKIQPAKLEDSAVYLCASSLESASGGRETQYFGPGTRLLVL.